These 5 T cell receptor beta chains were sequenced from one sample in a study of T cells in Graves' hyperthyroidism and ophthalmopathy. The CDR3 regions of TCR beta were amplified from RNA transcripts. Primed by the HTBI set, a first-round RT-PCR was run on the TCR CDR3. One entry per CDR3 protein, called by TCRdb with MiXCR from the multiplex PCR reads. The sample yields fewer than 500,000 distinct CDR3 sequences, 14% to 15% seen once. The sample taken for sequencing was blood. These receptor sequences come from a young man with Graves' ophthalmopathy.

At least ten counts were recorded for this clonotype. The J gene is TRBJ2-1, the V gene TRBV20-1; weak D call: TRBD2 (5 bases). Germline V gives CDR1 DFQATT, CDR2 SNEGSKA (reference sequence). The CDR3 is 14 residues long. V lost 1 base to trimming and J lost 5 bases, with 12 bases between them. The CDR3: CSARVEGWNNEQFF. DNA for the CDR3: TGCAGTGCTAGAGTCGAGGGTTGGAACAATGAGCAGTTCTTC.

This clonotype appeared many times. The chain is built from TRBV3-1 and TRBJ1-6, with D perhaps TRBD1 (6 bases). The CDR3 length is 16 residues. Germline lookup yields CDR1 LGHDT and CDR2 YNNKEL (reference sequence). Trimming removed 6 bases at V and 8 bases at J, with 20 bases between. CDR3 sequence (DNA): TGTGCCAGCAGACTAGGGGGGAGAGCGCGGGATTCACCCCTCCACTTT. Translated, it gives CASRLGGRARDSPLHF. The full variable domain, with the rest looked up from reference TRBV3-1 and TRBJ1-6, is DTAVSQTPKYLVTQMGNDKSIKCEQNLGHDTMYWYKQDSKKFLKIMFSYNNKELIINETVPNRFSPKSPDKAHLNLHINSLELGDSAVYFCASRLGGRARDSPLHFGNGTRLTVT.

This clonotype was observed many times. This chain connects TRBV11-2 to TRBJ2-7, with TRBD2 identical over 9 bases. CDR1 SGHAT and CDR2 FQNNGV come from the germline V gene. The junction had 4 bases not matched to a gene; V was cut back by 1 base and J by 6 bases. CDR3 size: 14 residues. The CDR3 DNA reads as TGTGCCAGCAGCTTAGCTGGGACTAGCTCCGAGCAGTACTTC. This sequence encodes CASSLAGTSSEQYF.

For this clonotype: The junction departs from the called germline gene at one end, perhaps through a read error. The chain joins TRBV12-3 or TRBV12-4 to TRBJ1-5; perhaps TRBD1 as D (5 bases). This CDR3 has 15 amino acids. CDR3 nucleotides: TGTGACAGCAGTTTGGGGGGGAGTAGCAATCAGCCCCAGCATTTT. This encodes CDSSLGGSSNQPQHF.

This clonotype has ten or more counts. The chain uses TRBV18 and TRBJ2-3; tentative D call: TRBD2 (5 bases). Trimming stripped 6 bases from V and 7 bases from J, with 11 bases between. CDR1 is KGHSH and CDR2 is LQKENI in the germline V gene. CDR3 length: 12 amino acids. The CDR3 nucleotides are TGTGCCAGCTCCATTAGCGCAAATACGCAGTATTTT. Amino acid sequence: CASSISANTQYF.